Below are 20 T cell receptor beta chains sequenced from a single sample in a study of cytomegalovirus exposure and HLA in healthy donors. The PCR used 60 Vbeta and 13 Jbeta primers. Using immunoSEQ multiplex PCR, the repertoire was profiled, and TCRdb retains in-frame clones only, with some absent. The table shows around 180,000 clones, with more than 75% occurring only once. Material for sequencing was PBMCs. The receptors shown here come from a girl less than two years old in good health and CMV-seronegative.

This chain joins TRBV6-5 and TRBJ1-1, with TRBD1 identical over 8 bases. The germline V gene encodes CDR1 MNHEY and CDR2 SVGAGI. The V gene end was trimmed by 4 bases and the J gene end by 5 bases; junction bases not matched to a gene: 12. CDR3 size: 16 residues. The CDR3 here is CASSSSGTGGGTEAFF. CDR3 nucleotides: TGTGCCAGCAGTTCCTCCGGGACAGGAGGAGGAACTGAAGCTTTCTTT.

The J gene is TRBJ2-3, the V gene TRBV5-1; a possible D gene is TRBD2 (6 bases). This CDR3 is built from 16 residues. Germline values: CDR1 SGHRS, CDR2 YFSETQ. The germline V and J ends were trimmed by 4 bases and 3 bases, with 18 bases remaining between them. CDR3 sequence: CASSPEGGVRTDTQYF. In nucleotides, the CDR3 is TGCGCCAGCAGCCCCGAGGGCGGGGTAAGGACAGATACGCAGTATTTT.

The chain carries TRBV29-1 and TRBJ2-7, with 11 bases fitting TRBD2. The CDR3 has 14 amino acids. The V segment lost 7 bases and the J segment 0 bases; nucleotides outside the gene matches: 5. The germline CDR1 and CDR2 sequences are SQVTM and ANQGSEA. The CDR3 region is CSAVTSGGSYEQYF. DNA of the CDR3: TGCAGCGCCGTAACTAGCGGGGGCTCCTACGAGCAGTACTTC.

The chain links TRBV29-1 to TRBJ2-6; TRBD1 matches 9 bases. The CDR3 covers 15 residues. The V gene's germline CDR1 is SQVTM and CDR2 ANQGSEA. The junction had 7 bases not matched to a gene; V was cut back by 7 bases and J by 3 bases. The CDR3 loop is CSGLDRGSGANVLTF. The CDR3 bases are TGCAGCGGCCTGGACAGGGGTAGTGGGGCCAACGTCCTGACTTTC. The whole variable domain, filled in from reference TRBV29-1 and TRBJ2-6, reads SAVISQKPSRDICQRGTSLTIQCQVDSQVTMMFWYRQQPGQSLTLIATANQGSEATYESGFVIDKFPISRPNLTFSTLTVSNMSPEDSSIYLCSGLDRGSGANVLTFGAGSRLTVL.

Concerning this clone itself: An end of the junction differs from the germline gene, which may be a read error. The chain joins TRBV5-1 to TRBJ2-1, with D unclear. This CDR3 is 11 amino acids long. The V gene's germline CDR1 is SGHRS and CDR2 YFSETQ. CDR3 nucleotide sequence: TGCGCCAGCAGCTTATACACTGAGCAGTTCTTC. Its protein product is CASSLYTEQFF.

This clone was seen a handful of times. CDR3 region: CASSDRGIAYEQYF. CDR3 sequence (DNA): TGTGCCAGCTCTGACAGGGGGATTGCCTACGAGCAGTACTTC. The chain links TRBV18 to TRBJ2-7; 9 bases match TRBD1. The germline V gene encodes CDR1 KGHSH and CDR2 LQKENI. V lost 6 bases and J lost 2; bases outside the gene matches: 5. This CDR3 has 14 amino acids.

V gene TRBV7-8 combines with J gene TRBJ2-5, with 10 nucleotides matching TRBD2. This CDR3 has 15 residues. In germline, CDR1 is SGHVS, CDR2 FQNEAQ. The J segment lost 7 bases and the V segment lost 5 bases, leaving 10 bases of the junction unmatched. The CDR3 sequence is CASSKAGTSVATQYF. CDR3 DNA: TGTGCCAGCAGCAAAGCCGGGACTAGCGTGGCGACCCAGTACTTC.

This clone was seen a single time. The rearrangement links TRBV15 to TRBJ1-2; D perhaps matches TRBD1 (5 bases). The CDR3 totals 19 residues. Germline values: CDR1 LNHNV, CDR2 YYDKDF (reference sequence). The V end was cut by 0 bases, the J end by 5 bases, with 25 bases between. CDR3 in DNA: TGTGCCACCAGCAGAGATTATCCGGATTTAGGGACTCTTCTATATGGCTACACCTTC. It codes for CATSRDYPDLGTLLYGYTF.

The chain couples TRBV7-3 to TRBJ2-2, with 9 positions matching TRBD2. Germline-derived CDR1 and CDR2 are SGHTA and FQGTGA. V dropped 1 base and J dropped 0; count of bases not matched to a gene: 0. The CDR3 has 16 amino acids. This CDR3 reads CASSLRLAANTGELFF. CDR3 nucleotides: TGTGCCAGCAGCTTAAGACTAGCGGCGAACACCGGGGAGCTGTTTTTT.

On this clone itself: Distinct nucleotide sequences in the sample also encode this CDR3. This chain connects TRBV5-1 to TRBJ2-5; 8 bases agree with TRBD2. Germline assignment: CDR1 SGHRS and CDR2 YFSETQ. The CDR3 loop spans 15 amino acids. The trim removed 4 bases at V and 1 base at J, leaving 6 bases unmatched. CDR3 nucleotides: TGCGCCAGCAGCCCTACCACTAGCGGCCAAGAGACCCAGTACTTC. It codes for CASSPTTSGQETQYF.

The CDR3 loop reads CASSQEVRDGTGKTLTGYTF. Here the CDR3 DNA reads TGCGCCAGCAGCCAAGAGGTTAGGGACGGGACAGGGAAAACCCTAACTGGCTACACCTTC. The rearrangement joins TRBV4-3 to TRBJ1-2; 9 nucleotides align to TRBD1. The CDR3 has 20 residues. With 0 bases clipped from V and 7 bases from J, the junction kept 21 bases outside the gene matches. Germline V gene lookup returns CDR1 LGHNA and CDR2 YSLEER.

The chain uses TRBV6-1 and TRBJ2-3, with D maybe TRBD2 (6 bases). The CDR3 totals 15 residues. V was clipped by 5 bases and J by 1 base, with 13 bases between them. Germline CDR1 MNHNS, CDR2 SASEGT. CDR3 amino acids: CASSRHQRGTDTQYF. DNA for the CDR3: TGTGCCAGCAGTAGACACCAGCGGGGCACAGATACGCAGTATTTT.

The CDR3 nucleotides are TGCGCCAGCAGCTCGACAGGATATGAAAAACTGTTTTTT. Translated, it gives CASSSTGYEKLFF. The chain is built from TRBV5-1 and TRBJ1-4, with a tentative D call TRBD1 (6 bases). CDR1 and CDR2 (germline): SGHRS, YFSETQ. V was trimmed by 3 bases and J by 6 bases, leaving 9 bases between them. The CDR3 sequence is 13 residues long.

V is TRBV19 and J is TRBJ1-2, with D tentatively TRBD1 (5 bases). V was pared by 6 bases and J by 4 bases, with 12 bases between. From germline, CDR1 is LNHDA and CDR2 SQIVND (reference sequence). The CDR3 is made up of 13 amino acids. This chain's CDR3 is CASRGGFGYGYTF. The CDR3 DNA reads TGTGCCAGTAGGGGGGGGTTCGGCTATGGCTACACCTTC.

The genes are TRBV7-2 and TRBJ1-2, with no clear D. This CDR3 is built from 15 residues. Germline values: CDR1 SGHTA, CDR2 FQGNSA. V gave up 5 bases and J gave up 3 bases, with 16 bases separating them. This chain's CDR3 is CASSDQVQRHYGYTF. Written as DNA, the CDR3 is TGTGCCAGCAGCGATCAGGTCCAGAGACACTATGGCTACACCTTC. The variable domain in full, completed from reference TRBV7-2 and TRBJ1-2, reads GAGVSQSPSNKVTEKGKDVELRCDPISGHTALYWYRQSLGQGLEFLIYFQGNSAPDKSGLPSDRFSAERTGGSVSTLTIQRTQQEDSAVYLCASSDQVQRHYGYTFGSGTRLTVV.

In DNA form, the CDR3 reads TGTGCCAGCAGCAAAGGGAGGGCTGATACAGATACGCAGTATTTT. This gives the protein CASSKGRADTDTQYF. V usage is TRBV21-1 and J usage is TRBJ2-3; the D segment call TRBD2 is taken from the table without a DNA check. TRBV21-1 has pseudogene status. The CDR3 contains 15 residues.

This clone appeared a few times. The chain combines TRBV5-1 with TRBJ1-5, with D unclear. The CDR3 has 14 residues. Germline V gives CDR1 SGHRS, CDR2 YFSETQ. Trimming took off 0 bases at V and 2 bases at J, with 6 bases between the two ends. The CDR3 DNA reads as TGCGCCAGCAGCTTGGGTGGGCGCAATCAGCCCCAGCATTTT. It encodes CASSLGGRNQPQHF.

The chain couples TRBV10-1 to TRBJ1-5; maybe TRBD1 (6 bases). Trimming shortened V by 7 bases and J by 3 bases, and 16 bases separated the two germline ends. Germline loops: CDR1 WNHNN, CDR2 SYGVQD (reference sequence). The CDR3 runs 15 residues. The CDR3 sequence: CASKEDTGNNQPQHF. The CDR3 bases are TGCGCCAGCAAGGAGGATACAGGGAACAATCAGCCCCAGCATTTT.

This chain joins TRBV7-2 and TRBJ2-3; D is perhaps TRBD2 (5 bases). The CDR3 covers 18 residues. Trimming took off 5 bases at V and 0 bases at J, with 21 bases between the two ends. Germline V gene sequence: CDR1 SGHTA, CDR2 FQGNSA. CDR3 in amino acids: CASSPTHPDFTSTDTQYF. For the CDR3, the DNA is TGTGCCAGCAGCCCTACCCACCCGGACTTCACTAGCACAGATACGCAGTATTTT.

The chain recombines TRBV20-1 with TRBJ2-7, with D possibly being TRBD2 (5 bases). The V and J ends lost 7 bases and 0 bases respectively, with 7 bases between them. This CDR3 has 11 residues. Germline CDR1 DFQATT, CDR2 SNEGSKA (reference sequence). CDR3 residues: CSGTSSYEQYF. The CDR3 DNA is TGCAGTGGTACTAGCTCCTACGAGCAGTACTTC.